The rows below give T cell receptor beta chains drawn from one sample of a study of T cells after somatic rescue of genetic block. Assay: immunoSEQ multiplex PCR; the TCRdb copy retains only in-frame clones and omits some. The data contain more than 65,000 clones, approximately 91% of them singletons. The material sequenced was peripheral blood mononuclear cells (PBMCs). The receptors stem from a man in his thirties or forties. The conserved cysteine and the conserved F or W are not part of the CDR3 here.

v_call cdr3_length cdr3_aa
TRBV13 14 ASSLEGLGRTDTQY
TRBV10-3 12 AISVTGGRETQY
TRBV15 13 ATSGSSGSTNEQF
TRBV9 15 ASRAGDRLTRGGEQF
TRBV10-2 14 ASSDGSRSSGNTIY
TRBV7-9 14 ASSLDRTGVTGELF
TRBV18 12 ASSPGQGPQPQH
TRBV19 12 ASSVQGEGYEQY
TRBV29-1 14 SVGERGIDLQETQY
TRBV19 14 ASSIGLAGVTDTQY
TRBV5-4 10 ASSLDGGGYT
TRBV10-3 11 AISDELTTEAF
TRBV6-4 12 ASSVGSWADTQY
TRBV19 14 ASSIDGTGDFYGYT
TRBV7-6 12 ASSLSLGTDTQY
TRBV28 16 ASSLSPWRRERDQPQH
TRBV18 14 ASSPWAPSTNEKLF
TRBV6-1 11 ASSPGGQDTQY
TRBV14 14 ASSQDVSGDSYEQY
TRBV2 13 ASSDRGGLGEKLF
TRBV11-3 15 ASSLDWASGRAGEQF
TRBV10-2 11 ASNVDRAYEQY
TRBV4-1 12 ASSHRQGSYEQY
TRBV4-3 12 ASSLGEGVNEQF
TRBV9 12 ASSPPPGRNEQF
TRBV6-1 11 ASTTSGHNEQF
TRBV27 19 ASSLRLPAGISSVRPETQY
TRBV30 16 AWSVTLAGGPGTGELF
TRBV7-8 14 ASSLADGRGSGELF
TRBV4-2 13 ASSQPYSSRGEQF
TRBV5-5 12 ASSRGGANTEAF
TRBV11-2 11 ASSPIGGQQQY
TRBV7-8 15 ASSLARELLAKNIQY
TRBV4-3 15 ASSQDQGLSSYNEQF
TRBV7-9 10 ASRSVSYEQY
TRBV29-1 10 SAARGEGKLF